A single sample is the source of the 22 T cell receptor beta chains below, sequenced in a study of blood T cell repertoires in COVID-19. Only in-frame clones appear in the TCRdb table, and some are missing; sequencing was by immunoSEQ multiplex PCR. The profile covers under 250,000 clones, with 65% to 85% appearing a single time and roughly 4.5% taken by the ten largest. Sequencing used PBMCs or T cells enriched from blood (not recorded which). These receptors all come from a man under 40 with acute COVID-19.

V and J are TRBV19 and TRBJ1-1; 7 bases match TRBD1. Germline loops: CDR1 LNHDA, CDR2 SQIVND (reference sequence). V was clipped by 5 bases and J by 3 bases; unmatched bases: 3. There are 13 residues in the CDR3. CDR3 residues: CASSAQGDTEAFF. CDR3 coding DNA: TGTGCCAGTAGTGCCCAGGGGGACACTGAAGCTTTCTTT.

The rearrangement uses TRBV28 and TRBJ1-2, with 7 bases aligning to TRBD1. The junction had 14 bases not matched to a gene; V was cut back by 2 bases and J by 2 bases. Looked up from germline, CDR1 is MDHEN and CDR2 is SYDVKM. The CDR3 totals 18 residues. The CDR3 DNA reads as TGTGCCAGCAGTTTAGGATGGACCAGGGGGGCGAGGAACTATGGCTACACCTTC. Protein sequence: CASSLGWTRGARNYGYTF.

This chain links TRBV7-2 with TRBJ1-3, with 7 bases aligning to TRBD1. Germline CDR1 SGHTA, CDR2 FQGNSA. CDR3 length: 16 residues. The trim removed 5 bases at V and 4 bases at J, leaving 11 bases unmatched. The CDR3 DNA sequence: TGTGCCAGCAGCGCCCCGACAGGGCCGGTGGGAAACACCATATATTTT. Amino acids: CASSAPTGPVGNTIYF.

This clone occurred many times. The chain joins TRBV25-1 to TRBJ1-2, with 10 bases that match TRBD1. Germline V gene lookup returns CDR1 MGHDK and CDR2 SYGVNS. The CDR3 covers 14 residues. V lost 5 bases and J lost 4; bases outside the gene matches: 4. CDR3 protein: CASSTGQGPYGYTF. CDR3 DNA sequence: TGTGCCAGCAGTACGGGACAGGGGCCCTATGGCTACACCTTC.

The chain carries TRBV28 and TRBJ1-5, with a weak D call TRBD1 (6 bases). Trimming took 6 bases from V and 9 from J, leaving 18 bases between them. Germline lookup yields CDR1 MDHEN and CDR2 SYDVKM. The CDR3 contains 14 residues. CDR3 in amino acids: CASSPGGGGRPQHF. The DNA for the CDR3 is TGTGCCAGCAGCCCCGGCGGGGGCGGACGGCCCCAGCATTTT.

This rearrangement joins TRBV6-5 to TRBJ2-7; 9 bases are a match to TRBD1. Germline V gene sequence: CDR1 MNHEY, CDR2 SVGAGI. The CDR3 covers 14 residues. Trimming at V came to 6 bases and at J to 2 bases, leaving 5 bases not matched to a gene. CDR3 loop: CASRAGTGPYEQYF. CDR3 coding DNA: TGTGCCAGCAGAGCCGGGACAGGGCCCTACGAGCAGTACTTC.

This chain uses TRBV9 with TRBJ1-6; 7 nucleotides align to TRBD1. Looked up from germline, CDR1 is SGDLS and CDR2 is YYNGEE. The CDR3 is 17 residues long. After removal of 0 bases from V and 1 base from J, the junction contained 4 bases not matched to a gene. The CDR3 sequence: CASSVAQGESYNSPLHF. CDR3 coding DNA: TGTGCCAGCAGCGTAGCTCAGGGGGAATCCTATAATTCACCCCTCCACTTT. Variable domain in full (rest from reference TRBV9 and TRBJ1-6): DSGVTQTPKHLITATGQRVTLRCSPRSGDLSVYWYQQSLDQGLQFLIQYYNGEERAKGNILERFSAQQFPDLHSELNLSSLELGDSALYFCASSVAQGESYNSPLHFGNGTRLTVT.

This chain joins TRBV7-9 and TRBJ1-1; D call uncertain. This CDR3 comprises 15 residues. Trimming took 0 bases from V and 4 from J, leaving 12 bases between them. Per the germline V gene, CDR1 is SEHNR and CDR2 is FQNEAQ (reference sequence). The CDR3 loop is CASSLALAAPTEAFF. The DNA of the CDR3 is TGTGCCAGCAGCTTAGCGTTGGCGGCCCCCACTGAAGCTTTCTTT. The full variable domain, its missing parts supplied by reference TRBV7-9 and TRBJ1-1, is DTGVSQNPRHKITKRGQNVTFRCDPISEHNRLYWYRQTLGQGPEFLTYFQNEAQLEKSRLLSDRFSAERPKGSFSTLEIQRTEQGDSAMYLCASSLALAAPTEAFFGQGTRLTVV.

This clone showed up just a few times. The rearrangement links TRBV10-3 to TRBJ1-2; TRBD1 might be the D (5 bases). The CDR3 is made up of 13 amino acids. Trimming took off 6 bases at V and 3 bases at J, with 11 bases between the two ends. Germline-derived CDR1 and CDR2 are ENHRY and SYGVKD. The CDR3 DNA is TGTGCCATCAGCTCGGGACTGGACTATGGCTACACCTTC. It encodes CAISSGLDYGYTF.

The chain couples TRBV5-1 to TRBJ2-6; 7 nucleotides match TRBD1. V lost 0 bases, J lost 6 bases, and 3 bases stayed unmatched. Looked up from germline, CDR1 is SGHRS and CDR2 is YFSETQ. This CDR3 region has 15 residues. The CDR3 spells CASSLGGQAANVLTF. The DNA of the CDR3 is TGCGCCAGCAGCTTGGGTGGACAGGCGGCCAACGTCCTGACTTTC.

This clone was observed once. V is TRBV7-3 and J is TRBJ2-3, with 8 bases lining up with TRBD2. Per germline, CDR1 SGHTA and CDR2 FQGTGA. The CDR3 consists of 15 residues. With V trimmed by 1 base and J by 4 bases, 4 bases remained unmatched. CDR3 coding DNA: TGTGCCAGCAGCTTAATGAGCGGGGGTGCAGATACGCAGTATTTT. Protein sequence: CASSLMSGGADTQYF.

The rearrangement joins TRBV10-3 to TRBJ1-1; 7 bases are a match to TRBD1. The germline gives CDR1 ENHRY, CDR2 SYGVKD. J was trimmed by 0 bases and V by 8 bases; bases with no gene match: 6. This CDR3 spans 14 amino acids. CDR3 nucleotide sequence: TGTGCCATCCAAGGACAGGAGATGAACACTGAAGCTTTCTTT. It specifies CAIQGQEMNTEAFF.

The chain uses TRBV5-5 and TRBJ2-7; D remains unclear. V was trimmed by 0 bases and J by 0 bases, leaving 10 bases between them. Germline V gives CDR1 SGHKS, CDR2 YYEKEE (reference sequence). The CDR3 runs to 15 residues. The CDR3 protein is CASSLVTAPSYEQYF. The CDR3 nucleotides read TGTGCCAGCAGCTTGGTAACAGCTCCCTCCTACGAGCAGTACTTC.

The genes are TRBV9 and TRBJ1-1, with D possibly being TRBD1 (6 bases). This CDR3 contains 12 residues. V was shortened by 3 bases and J by 7 bases, with 10 bases between the two germline ends. Germline V gene lookup returns CDR1 SGDLS and CDR2 YYNGEE. CDR3 nucleotide sequence: TGTGCCAGCAGCGGGACAGTCGATGAAGCTTTCTTT. This codes for CASSGTVDEAFF.

In the case of this clone: Other DNA sequences from this sample encode an identical CDR3 as well. The gene calls are TRBV5-1 and TRBJ2-2; 7 bases align to TRBD1. Germline trimming cut 4 bases from V and 2 bases from J; bases unmatched to any gene: 2. This CDR3 comprises 14 residues. The germline V gene has CDR1 SGHRS and CDR2 YFSETQ. CDR3 sequence (DNA): TGCGCCAGCAGCAGGGACAGTAACACCGGGGAGCTGTTTTTT. Its translation: CASSRDSNTGELFF.

CDR3: CASSVTSGGPGEQFF. The DNA for the CDR3 is TGCGCCAGCAGTGTTACTAGCGGGGGGCCGGGTGAGCAGTTCTTC. The rearrangement joins TRBV10-2 to TRBJ2-1, with 12 nucleotides matching TRBD2. The ends lost 4 bases at V and 9 bases at J; junction bases unmatched: 7. Per germline, CDR1 WSHSY and CDR2 SAAADI. This CDR3 comprises 15 residues.

The genes are TRBV27 and TRBJ1-1, with 7 bases that match TRBD1. The CDR3 totals 14 residues. Germline lookup yields CDR1 MNHEY and CDR2 SMNVEV (reference sequence). The J segment lost 2 bases and the V segment lost 6 bases, leaving 6 bases of the junction unmatched. CDR3 sequence (DNA): TGTGCCAGCAGGGCTACAGGGGCAAACACTGAAGCTTTCTTT. Amino acid sequence: CASRATGANTEAFF.

This clone was counted once. This rearrangement joins TRBV6-5 to TRBJ1-1, with a tentative D call TRBD1 (5 bases). The CDR3 has 14 residues. In germline, CDR1 is MNHEY, CDR2 SVGAGI. The V end lost 6 bases, the J end lost 0 bases, and 11 bases lay between the germline ends. CDR3 sequence reads: CASSRTLMNTEAFF. CDR3 nucleotide sequence: TGTGCCAGCAGCCGGACACTAATGAACACTGAAGCTTTCTTT.

The chain recombines TRBV2 with TRBJ1-1; D perhaps matches TRBD1 (6 bases). Germline V lookup: CDR1 SNHLY, CDR2 FYNNEI. The CDR3 spans 17 residues. With 2 bases removed from V and 4 bases from J, the gap between germline ends came to 20 bases. In nucleotides, the CDR3 is TGTGCCAGCAGTGAAAATCCCGTCAACAGGGTAGGCACTGAAGCTTTCTTT. Translation gives CASSENPVNRVGTEAFF.

This clone was seen just once. V gene TRBV3-1 (or the pseudogene TRBV3-2) combines with J gene TRBJ1-4, with 8 bases lining up with TRBD1. The CDR3 sequence is 15 residues long. J lost 8 bases, V lost 1 base, and 6 bases had no gene match. Germline CDR1 LGHDT, CDR2 YNNKEL (reference sequence). The CDR3 region has the DNA TGTGCCAGCAGCCAAGCCGGACAGGGAGAGGAAAAACTGTTTTTT. Translating gives CASSQAGQGEEKLFF.

This clone was seen a few times. J is TRBJ2-3 and V is TRBV4-2, with 10 nucleotides matching TRBD2. CDR1 LGHNA and CDR2 YNFKEQ come from the germline V gene. The CDR3 contains 17 residues. Trimming cost V 6 bases and J 1 base; bases outside gene matches: 10. The CDR3 loop reads CASRTQRGGIGTDTQYF. The CDR3 DNA follows: TGTGCCAGCAGGACTCAGCGGGGGGGCATCGGCACAGATACGCAGTATTTT.

In nucleotides, the CDR3 is TGTGCCAGCAGTGGGGGACTGGATGAAAAACTGTTTTTT. Its protein product is CASSGGLDEKLFF. This chain joins TRBV2 and TRBJ1-4, with D possibly matching TRBD1 (5 bases). The CDR3 loop spans 13 amino acids. Germline V lookup: CDR1 SNHLY, CDR2 FYNNEI. V dropped 4 bases and J dropped 6 bases, with 9 bases sitting between them.